The clone carrying this T cell receptor (beta chain) appeared a few times. Enrolled during active infection, Seattle patients were then followed longitudinally. Profiling relied on immunoSEQ multiplex PCR, and the TCRdb table lists in-frame clones only, not all of them. The sample has around 310,000 clones, roughly 90% seen once; the top ten hold more than 0.85%. J was trimmed by 10 bases and V by 2 bases; bases with no gene match: 6. The CDR3 consists of 15 residues. Germline assignment: CDR1 SGHAT and CDR2 FQNNGV. This sample is part of a study of blood T cell repertoires in COVID-19. Study details: PBMCs, B-cell-depleted T cells, or T cells provided the cDNA or gDNA that made up the material.

Sample: peripheral blood. This TCR came from a woman between 40 and 55 years old with COVID-19, enrolled during active disease. The chain has TRBV11-2 and TRBJ1-6, with TRBD1 matching 9 bases. The CDR3 nucleotides read TGTGCCAGCAGCTTAATAACAGGGGGCGGGTCACCCCTCCACTTT. Translation gives CASSLITGGGSPLHF.